This section outlines one TCR beta chain sequence together with its context. Antigen: not known. V lost 0 bases to trimming and J lost 3 bases; unmatched junction nucleotides: 6. CDR3 size: 18 residues. The germline V gene has CDR1 KGHSH and CDR2 LQKENI. The entry originates in a study of cytomegalovirus exposure and HLA in healthy donors. Healthy individuals who donated bone marrow served as the donors. Findings and limits, study-wide: HLA allele associations emerged for roughly 17,000 TCR beta sequences in a later analysis, at 0.05 false discovery rate. TCR beta chain V- and J-gene trimming was linked, in a later analysis, to a missense variant in DCLRE1C.

A multiplex PCR was run with 60 Vbeta primers and 13 Jbeta primers. Clones were sequenced by immunoSEQ multiplex PCR, and TCRdb holds only the in-frame ones, with some missing. The repertoire holds some 180,000 clones, with approximately 84% as singletons. Sequencing used PBMCs. The TCR comes from a girl aged 10-17 years in good health and CMV-seropositive. The J gene is TRBJ2-1, the V gene TRBV18; 12 bases are shared with TRBD2. Written as DNA, the CDR3 is TGTGCCAGCTCACCACCGGGGACTAGCGGGTACTACTACAATGAGCAGTTCTTC. Protein sequence: CASSPPGTSGYYYNEQFF.